This entry lists 22 T cell receptor beta chains sequenced from one sample in a study of tumor-infiltrating lymphocytes in primary liver carcinoma. Unsorted bulk tissue, about 17-34 mg of it, served as the source for co-extraction of RNA and DNA. A primer in the constant region served to generate TCR beta cDNA from about 480 ng of total RNA. Libraries for TCR beta were built through three nested multiplex PCR rounds, which together made up a slightly modified ARM-PCR procedure. Both of the initial two PCR rounds ran for 10 cycles and employed TRBV1-TRBV30 forward primers alongside a C-beta reverse primer. TCRdb used MiXCR to reprocess the multiplex PCR reads, holding one entry per CDR3 protein. The repertoire holds tens of thousands of distinct CDR3 sequences, roughly two thirds seen once, with approximately 14% in the top ten. Sequencing used liver tumor tissue from sampling region 4. Noted subset: tumor region T4, right-lateral pole. These TCRs come from a woman aged 55-70 years with primary liver carcinoma and hepatitis B virus infection.

As to this clonotype: This could be a read error, since a much larger clone is one nucleotide away. The chain has TRBV28 and TRBJ1-5, with D perhaps matching TRBD1 (6 bases). This CDR3 region has 16 residues. CDR1 is MDHEN and CDR2 is SYDVKM in the germline V gene. V lost 2 bases and J 1 base, leaving 12 bases between the germline ends. CDR3 region: CASSLGQGKSNQPQHF. DNA of the CDR3: TGTGCCAGCAGTTTAGGGCAGGGGAAAAGCAATCAGCCCCAGCATTTT.

This clonotype was recorded many times. V gene TRBV10-3 combines with J gene TRBJ1-1; D may be TRBD1 (5 bases). V was trimmed by 0 bases and J by 3 bases, leaving 11 bases between them. CDR1 is ENHRY, CDR2 SYGVKD, per germline. This CDR3 comprises 15 residues. The CDR3 sequence: CAISESPGTDTEAFF. CDR3 DNA sequence: TGTGCCATCAGTGAGTCTCCAGGGACGGACACTGAAGCTTTCTTT.

In its sample, this clonotype ranks as large (0.1 to 1%). The junction departs from germline at one end; a sequencing error may be responsible. The V call is TRBV29-1, the J call TRBJ2-5; 10 bases agree with TRBD1. The CDR3 totals 15 residues. From germline, CDR1 is SQVTM and CDR2 ANQGSEA. For the CDR3, the DNA is TGCAGCGTGGAAGGGGGGACAGGGGACCAAGAGACCCAGTACTTC. Translated: CSVEGGTGDQETQYF.

This chain links TRBV29-1 with TRBJ2-7; 7 positions match TRBD2. Germline lookup yields CDR1 SQVTM and CDR2 ANQGSEA. The CDR3 runs to 13 residues. The J segment lost 5 bases and the V segment lost 3 bases, leaving 7 bases of the junction unmatched. CDR3 DNA sequence: TGCAGCGTTGAGGAAGGGCTAGCGGACGAGCAGTACTTC. Amino acid sequence: CSVEEGLADEQYF.

For this clonotype: No conserved phenylalanine or tryptophan is present at the end of the CDR3, so a read error is the likely explanation. The V and J genes are TRBV5-5 and TRBJ2-2; D gene unclear. The CDR3 is 16 residues long. The germline gives CDR1 SGHKS, CDR2 YYEKEE (reference sequence). CDR3 in amino acids: CVSSYSGGSNTGELFY. The CDR3 DNA reads as TGTGTCAGCAGCTATTCGGGTGGCTCAAACACCGGGGAGCTGTTTTAT.

This clonotype occurred many times. The V call is TRBV5-1, the J call TRBJ1-2; 8 bases are a match to TRBD1. Germline V CDR1 and CDR2: SGHRS, YFSETQ. The V segment lost 4 bases and the J segment 5 bases; nucleotides outside the gene matches: 13. The CDR3 has 16 residues. The CDR3 bases are TGCGCCAGCAGCCAAGCAAGGACAGGGTTTTCTTATGGCTACACCTTC. Translated: CASSQARTGFSYGYTF.

As for this clonotype: The germline gene is not matched at one end of the junction; a read error may be the cause. The chain joins TRBV11-1 to TRBJ2-2; D not resolved. The length of the CDR3 is 17 residues. Germline CDR1 is SGHAT and CDR2 is FQDESV (reference sequence). The CDR3 sequence is CASSARPFQVNTAEQFF. CDR3 DNA sequence: TGTGCCAGCAGCGCCCGGCCATTCCAAGTTAACACCGCGGAGCAGTTTTTT.

This clonotype was counted many times. This sequence joins TRBV5-6 and TRBJ1-2, with D unresolved. V was clipped by 4 bases and J by 9 bases, with 19 bases between them. This CDR3 contains 14 residues. Per germline, CDR1 SGHDT and CDR2 YYEEEE. CDR3 nucleotides: TGTGCCAGCAGCCTCCGCCTGGGGAAGAGGAGCTACACCTTC. Encoded protein: CASSLRLGKRSYTF.

The chain couples TRBV12-3 or TRBV12-4 to TRBJ1-1, with D perhaps TRBD1 (5 bases). CDR3 size: 13 residues. The V end was cut by 6 bases, the J end by 3 bases, with 11 bases between. The CDR3 spells CASRRTRDTEAFF. Written as DNA, the CDR3 is TGTGCCAGCAGAAGGACAAGAGACACTGAAGCTTTCTTT.

The V call is TRBV29-1, the J call TRBJ2-3, with D unresolved. This CDR3 has 12 residues. V dropped 8 bases and J dropped 1 base, with 10 bases sitting between them. Germline lookup yields CDR1 SQVTM and CDR2 ANQGSEA. In nucleotides, the CDR3 is TGCAGCATTGTCTTAGGCACAGATACGCAGTATTTT. Its protein product is CSIVLGTDTQYF.

The V gene is TRBV11-2, the J gene TRBJ2-1, with 9 nucleotides matching TRBD1. CDR1 and CDR2 (germline): SGHAT, FQNNGV. The CDR3 sequence is 17 residues long. CDR3 DNA sequence: TGTAGCAGCAGCTTAACCCACGGACAGGGGTATAGGGGTGAGCAGTTCTTC. Translation: CSSSLTHGQGYRGEQFF.

Of note for this clonotype: As the CDR3 is not closed by the conserved phenylalanine or tryptophan, this likely results from a read error. The V and J genes are TRBV11-2 and TRBJ2-3; 7 bases are a match to TRBD2. J gave up 4 bases and V 1 base, and 11 bases lay outside the gene matches. CDR3 length: 17 residues. Germline V gene data show CDR1 as SGHAT and CDR2 as FQNNGV. The CDR3 sequence is CASSLGGLTCTSDTQYL. The CDR3 DNA follows: TGTGCCAGCAGCTTAGGGGGACTAACATGCACATCAGATACGCAGTATTTA.

The chain couples TRBV4-2 to TRBJ2-1, with D tentatively TRBD1 or TRBD2 (5 bases each). Germline-derived CDR1 and CDR2 are LGHNA and YNFKEQ. The V end lost 3 bases, the J end lost 3 bases, and 12 bases lay between the germline ends. This CDR3 has 15 amino acids. The CDR3 sequence is CASSHPGRVYNEQFF. The CDR3 DNA reads as TGTGCCAGCAGCCACCCAGGGCGGGTCTACAATGAGCAGTTCTTC.

With respect to this clonotype: One end of the junction varies from germline; a read error may be responsible. This sequence joins TRBV5-4 and TRBJ2-3, with a possible D match to TRBD2 (5 bases). CDR3 length equals 16 residues. Germline loops: CDR1 SGHNT, CDR2 YYREEE (reference sequence). CDR3 amino acids: CASSLRLAPSTDKQYF. As DNA, the CDR3 is TGTGCCAGCAGCTTGAGGTTAGCCCCTAGCACAGATAAGCAGTATTTT.

On this clonotype itself: The junction shows a germline mismatch at one end, possibly a read error. The chain has TRBV24-1 and TRBJ2-1, with 9 bases lining up with TRBD2. Germline values: CDR1 KGHDR, CDR2 SFDVKD. CDR3 length: 17 amino acids. CDR3 sequence reads: CATSVGASGTLYNQQFF. DNA of the CDR3: TGTGCCACCAGTGTTGGGGCTAGCGGGACGCTTTACAATCAGCAGTTCTTC.

The chain uses TRBV5-1 and TRBJ2-7; D might be TRBD1 (5 bases). This CDR3 has 14 amino acids. Germline CDR1 is SGHRS and CDR2 is YFSETQ. Trimming stripped 5 bases from V and 5 bases from J, with 17 bases between. The CDR3 loop is CASSQPQESDEQYF. Here the CDR3 DNA reads TGCGCCAGCAGTCAACCACAGGAGTCGGACGAGCAGTACTTC.

The V call is TRBV11-3, the J call TRBJ2-1; 7 nucleotides agree with TRBD2. CDR1 SGHNT and CDR2 YENEEA come from the germline V gene. The CDR3 extends over 17 amino acids. Trimming cost V 7 bases and J 6 bases; bases outside gene matches: 18. The CDR3 protein is CASNPRGVRTMGNEQFF. The CDR3 DNA sequence: TGTGCCAGCAACCCCCGGGGGGTGCGGACCATGGGCAATGAGCAGTTCTTC.

Many counts were recorded for this clonotype. J is TRBJ1-5 and V is TRBV12-3 or TRBV12-4, with D unresolved. V was cut by 5 bases and J by 7 bases, with 12 bases left in between. The CDR3 contains 13 residues. The CDR3 spells CASSPTLRQPQHF. In nucleotides, the CDR3 is TGTGCCAGCAGTCCAACCCTGAGGCAGCCCCAGCATTTT.

This clonotype was observed a few times. With a much larger clone just one base away, this may be a read error. This chain connects TRBV6-5 to TRBJ1-1; TRBD1 matches 7 bases. The germline gives CDR1 MNHEY, CDR2 SVGAGI. The CDR3 is made up of 15 amino acids. Written as DNA, the CDR3 is TGTGCCAGCAGCGCCGGGCCCAGGGGGAACACTGAAGATTTCTTT. Its protein is CASSAGPRGNTEDFF.

The sample holds many counts of this clonotype. Written as DNA, the CDR3 is TGTGCCAGCAGCATACAGGATAACGGAAACACCATATATTTT. Its protein product is CASSIQDNGNTIYF. The chain is built from TRBV12-3 or TRBV12-4 and TRBJ1-3, with D possibly matching TRBD1 (5 bases). V dropped 6 bases and J dropped 4 bases, with 13 bases sitting between them. The CDR3 has 14 amino acids.

This clonotype came up a few times. Mismatch with germline at one junction end may stem from a read error. This chain joins TRBV11-2 and TRBJ1-4; 7 nucleotides line up with TRBD1. Germline CDR1 and CDR2: SGHAT and FQNNGV. This CDR3 contains 15 residues. The CDR3 nucleotides read TGTGTCAGCAGTCTGGACAGGAATCTAAATGAAAAACTGTTTTTC. Translating it yields CVSSLDRNLNEKLFF.

In regard to this clonotype: One junction end disagrees with the germline gene, perhaps due to a read error. The chain combines TRBV12-3 or TRBV12-4 with TRBJ1-2; 8 nucleotides align to TRBD1. CDR3 length: 14 residues. The DNA for the CDR3 is TGTGCCAGCGGGAGGGACAGGAGTAACTATGACTACACCTTC. This translates into CASGRDRSNYDYTF.